This TCR beta chain was recovered during a study of blood T cell repertoires in COVID-19. The overall study: The study drew acute and convalescent COVID-19 samples from the United States, Italy and Spain.

The CDR3 loop spans 17 amino acids. Deletions cut 1 base from V and 0 bases from J, with 13 bases between. Germline V gene lookup returns CDR1 LGHNA and CDR2 YSLEER. Clones were read by immunoSEQ multiplex PCR, and TCRdb kept only the in-frame ones, dropping some. The sample includes some 80,000 clones, about four fifths seen only once; the top ten take 5% to 6%. The sample was peripheral blood. V and J are TRBV4-3 and TRBJ1-3; weak D call: TRBD1 (6 bases). This clonotype originated in a woman aged 80 or over with active or convalescent COVID-19. The CDR3 nucleotides are TGCGCCAGCAGCCAAGCACCTACAGGGAACTCTGGAAACACCATATATTTT. Protein: CASSQAPTGNSGNTIYF.